This T cell receptor (beta chain) was recorded in a study of response to subunit inactivated influenza vaccine (dated by TCRdb to the late 2010s). A note on the overall study: Deep quantitative profiling of the T cell receptor repertoire was used in the study to follow responses to a trivalent subunit inactivated influenza vaccine. What the study reported, not specific to this receptor: The authors suggested that each seasonal influenza vaccination may recruit only a limited number of new T cells.

Receptor libraries were prepared by RT-PCR. TCRdb lists the instrument as Illumina HiSeq 2500. Starting from the raw public reads, TCRdb applied fastp trimming at Q25, assembled clones with MiXCR and retained in-frame beta chains. Under each unique CDR3 protein, matching rows form one entry showing the most common genes and DNA. This sample is represented by about 580,000 distinct CDR3 sequences; around 13% of them were singletons. The top ten clones comprise 8.5% to 14% of the sample. CDR3 length: 15 amino acids, cysteine to phenylalanine. The only DNA kept is the CDR3, 45 bases in frame from the first base. Trimming leaves V shorter by 2 bases and J shorter by 7 bases, with the junction holding 6 bases beyond the gene matches. As encoded in the germline V gene, CDR1 is MNHEY while CDR2 is SVGAGI. The sample holds many counts of this clonotype. Its antigen is currently not known. No per-base quality is available; no much larger clone lies one base away.

This chain joins TRBV6-5 to TRBJ2-1; TRBD2 lines up with 9 middle nucleotides. The source material was PBMCs from blood, sampled approximately 12 days after vaccination. The sequence was obtained from a man between 45 and 60 years old who received an inactivated influenza vaccine. Donor details come from another sample of the same person, matched by shared clones. The DNA sequence reads TGTGCCAGCAGTTACGGTCGGCTAGCGGGGAATGAGCAGTTCTTC. It encodes CASSYGRLAGNEQFF.